The rows below give T cell receptor beta chains drawn from one sample of a study of identical twins. TCRdb processed the 5' RACE reads anew with MiXCR; each CDR3 protein has one entry. There are 750,000 to 950,000 distinct CDR3 sequences in the sample; over 9% occur only once, and around 1.5% lies in the top ten. These data were likewise used in another study, on yellow fever vaccine responses in identical twins.

The sequencing input was PBMCs. These receptor sequences come from a woman aged 18-30 years in good health. The conserved cysteine and the conserved F or W are not part of the CDR3 here.

j_call v_call cdr3_aa
TRBJ2-7 TRBV5-1 ASSLDGDEQY
TRBJ2-2 TRBV20-1 SAREASPAGELF
TRBJ2-1 TRBV20-1 SARDQGTRGGNEQF
TRBJ2-3 TRBV20-1 SAKVAELTDTQY
TRBJ2-5 TRBV7-2 ASSTVIQETQY
TRBJ2-1 TRBV19 ASSIGGMGEAEQF
TRBJ2-1 TRBV12-3/TRBV12-4 ASSVVGVWF
TRBJ2-2 TRBV7-3 ASSLPATGVGTGELF
TRBJ2-4 TRBV18 ASSLSSGAIAKNIQY
TRBJ2-1 TRBV29-1 SVVGRLYHEQF
TRBJ2-3 TRBV20-1 SVPTGTDTQY
TRBJ2-1 TRBV7-9 ASSLGFAGGLVEQF
TRBJ2-2 TRBV6-5 ASSYHVDTGELF
TRBJ1-4 TRBV7-9 ASSPALEKLF
TRBJ1-2 TRBV24-1 ATSDPDRGWDGYT
TRBJ2-3 TRBV4-1 ASSHGGGADTQY
TRBJ2-7 TRBV19 ASSGQGQGIYEQY
TRBJ2-6 TRBV28 ASSFDGAGANVLT
TRBJ2-2 TRBV18 ASSPRGFANTGELF
TRBJ2-5 TRBV4-1 ASSQVTAAQETQY
TRBJ2-3 TRBV5-6 ASSSWGGGFSTDTQY
TRBJ1-5 TRBV28 AMSGQFSNQPQH
TRBJ2-2 TRBV7-8 ASSRTTGHAGELF
TRBJ2-2 TRBV6-2/TRBV6-3 ASTEDSTGELF
TRBJ2-3 TRBV12-3/TRBV12-4 ASSKKDTQY
TRBJ1-2 TRBV3-1 ASSQDSGGYT
TRBJ1-2 TRBV20-1 SARVSLVYKGRDYGYT
TRBJ2-1 TRBV6-5 ASSYSINNEQF
TRBJ2-7 TRBV2 ASSASGSHYEQY
TRBJ1-2 TRBV28 ASRLQGDYGYT
TRBJ2-1 TRBV24-1 APGLAGGNNEQF
TRBJ2-3 TRBV2 ASSDWFATDTQY
TRBJ2-7 TRBV6-2/TRBV6-3 ASIHSGTSYEQY
TRBJ2-3 TRBV14 ASSQAPAGGGITQY
TRBJ2-6 TRBV5-6 ASSFPLLSGANVLT
TRBJ1-2 TRBV2 ASSEKGGNYGYT